This T cell receptor beta chain emerged from a study of blood T cell repertoires in COVID-19. Study-level background: There were acute and convalescent COVID-19 samples, and they came from the United States, Italy and Spain. PBMCs, B-cell-depleted T cells, or T cells were the source of the cDNA or gDNA that made up the material.

This CDR3 region has 13 residues. Germline CDR1 is MNHEY and CDR2 is SVGAGI. The V end was cut by 8 bases, the J end by 2 bases, with 12 bases between. Authors' analysis steps: Scientists estimated how many nucleated cells there were by amplifying reference gene primers. Clones were sequenced by immunoSEQ multiplex PCR, and TCRdb holds only the in-frame ones, with some missing. The V and J calls and clone size come from that table; D and trimming were worked out from the DNA. The table includes 220,000 or so clones, around 90% detected once. The sample consisted of peripheral blood. The TCR originated in a man in his 60s who had recovered from COVID-19. The chain uses TRBV6-5 and TRBJ1-1, with D possibly being TRBD1 (6 bases). CDR3 sequence reads: CASRQGLNTEAFF. CDR3 in DNA: TGTGCCAGCCGGCAGGGGCTTAACACTGAAGCTTTCTTT.